One sample yielded the 7 T cell receptor beta chains listed below, sequenced in a study of radiotherapy plus CTLA-4 blockade in lung cancer. The assay was immunoSEQ multiplex PCR, and TCRdb's table has in-frame clones only and misses some. This table has around 37,000 clones, 75% appearing once. This specimen consisted of peripheral blood, obtained from a patient treated with radiotherapy plus ipilimumab. The receptors were gathered from a human donor with non-small cell lung cancer that progressed on radiotherapy plus ipilimumab.

The CDR3 spells CASSSVAGVLYNEQFF. CDR3 bases: TGTGCCAGCAGTTCCGTAGCGGGAGTTCTATACAATGAGCAGTTCTTC. This sequence joins TRBV28 and TRBJ2-1; 9 nucleotides agree with TRBD2. Germline V gene lookup returns CDR1 MDHEN and CDR2 SYDVKM. J gave up 4 bases and V 4 bases, and 8 bases lay outside the gene matches. The CDR3 totals 16 residues.

V is TRBV28 and J is TRBJ1-1, with D unclear. V was cut by 7 bases and J by 3 bases, with 15 bases left in between. Germline loops: CDR1 MDHEN, CDR2 SYDVKM. This CDR3 contains 14 residues. The CDR3 loop reads CASNHLLGYTEAFF. Here the CDR3 DNA reads TGTGCCAGCAATCACCTTCTTGGATACACTGAAGCTTTCTTT.

The chain employs TRBV2 and TRBJ2-7; 7 nucleotides agree with TRBD1. Trimming removed 7 bases from V and 0 bases from J; junction bases left unmatched: 6. Germline-derived CDR1 and CDR2 are SNHLY and FYNNEI. This CDR3 is built from 14 residues. The CDR3 loop reads CASTRGTNSYEQYF. The CDR3 DNA reads as TGTGCCAGCACCAGGGGGACCAACTCCTACGAGCAGTACTTC. The full variable domain, its missing parts supplied by reference TRBV2 and TRBJ2-7, is EPEVTQTPSHQVTQMGQEVILRCVPISNHLYFYWYRQILGQKVEFLVSFYNNEISEKSEIFDDQFSVERPDGSNFTLKIRSTKLEDSAMYFCASTRGTNSYEQYFGPGTRLTVT.

The chain uses TRBV2 and TRBJ2-3; D not certain. In germline, CDR1 is SNHLY, CDR2 FYNNEI. V was shortened by 3 bases and J by 2 bases, with 12 bases between the two germline ends. The CDR3 totals 15 residues. This CDR3 is CASSEGWLTTDTQYF. The CDR3 DNA reads TGTGCCAGCAGTGAGGGCTGGCTCACCACAGATACGCAGTATTTT.

The chain carries TRBV6-5 and TRBJ2-5; tentative D call: TRBD2 (5 bases). The germline CDR1 and CDR2 sequences are MNHEY and SVGAGI. The length of the CDR3 is 13 residues. The V end was cut by 1 base, the J end by 9 bases, with 12 bases between. CDR3 DNA: TGTGCCAGCAGTTACTACGGAAAGAGGGCCCAGTACTTC. This gives the protein CASSYYGKRAQYF.

This clone was counted a few times. This sequence joins TRBV18 and TRBJ1-4; D is ambiguous. Looked up from germline, CDR1 is KGHSH and CDR2 is LQKENI. V lost 2 bases to trimming and J lost 0 bases, with 4 bases between them. The CDR3 loop spans 14 amino acids. The CDR3 spells CASSPVATNEKLFF. The DNA for the CDR3 is TGTGCCAGCTCACCAGTAGCAACTAATGAAAAACTGTTTTTT. Based on the CDR3 plus reference TRBV18 and TRBJ1-4, the full variable domain is NAGVMQNPRHLVRRRGQEARLRCSPMKGHSHVYWYRQLPEEGLKFMVYLQKENIIDESGMPKERFSAEFPKEGPSILRIQQVVRGDSAAYFCASSPVATNEKLFFGSGTQLSVL.

Comments on this clone: One junction end does not reproduce the germline sequence, and a read error may be involved. The chain recombines TRBV27 with TRBJ2-1, with TRBD2 matching over 14 bases. Germline V lookup: CDR1 MNHEY, CDR2 SMNVEV (reference sequence). The CDR3 consists of 16 residues. This CDR3 is CASSPTSGGALRGGLF. The CDR3, as DNA: TGTGCCAGCAGTCCGACTAGCGGGGGGGCCCTTCGTGGAGGGCTCTTC.